The 11 T cell receptor beta chains presented below share a single source sample, sequenced in a study of blood T cell repertoires in COVID-19. The protocol was immunoSEQ multiplex PCR, while the TCRdb copy is restricted to in-frame clones and leaves out a portion. The repertoire includes about 300,000 clones, just over 85% of them detected once, and 4% to 5% sits in the top ten. The sequenced material came from PBMCs or T cells enriched from blood (not recorded which). All receptors derive from a man aged 30 to 39 who had recovered from COVID-19.

The rearrangement joins TRBV2 to TRBJ2-1; 11 nucleotides line up with TRBD2. The CDR3 length is 17 residues. J gave up 0 bases and V 7 bases, and 8 bases lay outside the gene matches. Germline-derived CDR1 and CDR2 are SNHLY and FYNNEI. The CDR3, as DNA: TGTGCCAGCACCATTAGACTAGCGGGGAGCTCCTACAATGAGCAGTTCTTC. Encoded protein: CASTIRLAGSSYNEQFF. The complete variable domain, with remaining parts taken from reference TRBV2 and TRBJ2-1, reads EPEVTQTPSHQVTQMGQEVILRCVPISNHLYFYWYRQILGQKVEFLVSFYNNEISEKSEIFDDQFSVERPDGSNFTLKIRSTKLEDSAMYFCASTIRLAGSSYNEQFFGPGTRLTVL.

This chain connects TRBV12-3 or TRBV12-4 to TRBJ1-2; the D is unclear. V lost 3 bases and J lost 2, with 7 bases in between. The CDR3 has 13 amino acids. Here the CDR3 DNA reads TGTGCCAGCAGTTTCCCAGAAAACTATGGCTACACCTTC. Encoded protein: CASSFPENYGYTF.

V gene TRBV7-9 combines with J gene TRBJ1-2; 7 bases are a match to TRBD1. This CDR3 region has 14 residues. Germline assignment: CDR1 SEHNR and CDR2 FQNEAQ (reference sequence). Trimming at V came to 3 bases and at J to 2 bases, leaving 3 bases not matched to a gene. The CDR3: CASSFMTGNYGYTF. The CDR3 DNA sequence: TGTGCCAGCAGCTTCATGACAGGGAACTATGGCTACACCTTC.

This clone was seen once. The rearrangement joins TRBV6-5 to TRBJ1-1; 8 nucleotides line up with TRBD1. The CDR3 covers 15 residues. The V segment lost 6 bases and the J segment 5 bases; nucleotides outside the gene matches: 11. The germline V gene encodes CDR1 MNHEY and CDR2 SVGAGI. CDR3 coding DNA: TGTGCCAGCAGGCCGGACAGGGTAGTTTGGACTGAAGCTTTCTTT. Translation gives CASRPDRVVWTEAFF.

The genes are TRBV11-2 and TRBJ2-1; D perhaps matches TRBD2 (5 bases). CDR3 length equals 13 residues. The germline CDR1 and CDR2 sequences are SGHAT and FQNNGV. The ends were cut back, 3 bases at V and 10 bases at J, with 13 bases in the middle. For the CDR3, the DNA is TGTGCCAGCAGCTTCGGGGAACCGGAGGAGCAGTTCTTC. Amino acid sequence: CASSFGEPEEQFF.

The chain has TRBV5-1 and TRBJ2-1, with no clear D. The germline CDR1 and CDR2 sequences are SGHRS and YFSETQ. V lost 7 bases, J lost 9 bases, and 29 bases lay in between. This CDR3 has 17 amino acids. The CDR3 loop is CASSSGPYEATFGEQFF. CDR3 nucleotides: TGCGCCAGCTCCTCTGGCCCGTACGAGGCGACTTTCGGTGAGCAGTTCTTC.

The rearrangement uses TRBV7-9 and TRBJ1-3, with 7 bases identical to TRBD1. Germline V lookup: CDR1 SEHNR, CDR2 FQNEAQ (reference sequence). V trimming: 2 bases; J trimming: 16 bases; junction bases outside the gene matches: 17. CDR3 length: 15 residues. The CDR3 region has the DNA TGTGCCAGCAGCTTAATATCTACTTTCGGGTCGGGACAGTATTTT. Its protein product is CASSLISTFGSGQYF.

J is TRBJ2-7 and V is TRBV18; 9 nucleotides line up with TRBD2. The CDR3 consists of 16 residues. The V gene's germline CDR1 is KGHSH and CDR2 LQKENI. V lost 2 bases, J lost 0 bases, and 5 bases stayed unmatched. DNA of the CDR3: TGTGCCAGCTCACCAACACGCGGGGGGGGCTCCTACGAGCAGTACTTC. The encoded protein is CASSPTRGGGSYEQYF.

The chain employs TRBV19 and TRBJ2-6; 9 bases line up with TRBD1. The CDR3 extends over 17 amino acids. Germline V gene sequence: CDR1 LNHDA, CDR2 SQIVND (reference sequence). Losses at the gene ends were 7 bases for V and 1 base for J; bases not matched to a gene: 8. The CDR3, as DNA: TGTGCCAGTACACCGGGACAGGGATTTTCTGGGGCCAACGTCCTGACTTTC. It codes for CASTPGQGFSGANVLTF.

The chain employs TRBV5-8 and TRBJ2-3; TRBD1 might be the D (5 bases). The CDR3 runs 15 residues. Germline CDR1 and CDR2: SGHTS and YDEGEE. The V end was cut by 1 base, the J end by 1 base, with 10 bases between. CDR3 nucleotides: TGTGCCAGCAGCTTGTCTCAGGGCGGCACAGATACGCAGTATTTT. Protein product: CASSLSQGGTDTQYF.

Here the CDR3 reads CATSSPLSTDTQYF. The CDR3 coding sequence is TGTGCCACCAGCAGTCCTCTAAGCACAGATACGCAGTATTTT. The chain couples TRBV15 to TRBJ2-3; no definite D call. The CDR3 contains 14 residues. V lost 3 bases, J lost 0 bases, and 7 bases lay in between. Germline V gene lookup returns CDR1 LNHNV and CDR2 YYDKDF (reference sequence).